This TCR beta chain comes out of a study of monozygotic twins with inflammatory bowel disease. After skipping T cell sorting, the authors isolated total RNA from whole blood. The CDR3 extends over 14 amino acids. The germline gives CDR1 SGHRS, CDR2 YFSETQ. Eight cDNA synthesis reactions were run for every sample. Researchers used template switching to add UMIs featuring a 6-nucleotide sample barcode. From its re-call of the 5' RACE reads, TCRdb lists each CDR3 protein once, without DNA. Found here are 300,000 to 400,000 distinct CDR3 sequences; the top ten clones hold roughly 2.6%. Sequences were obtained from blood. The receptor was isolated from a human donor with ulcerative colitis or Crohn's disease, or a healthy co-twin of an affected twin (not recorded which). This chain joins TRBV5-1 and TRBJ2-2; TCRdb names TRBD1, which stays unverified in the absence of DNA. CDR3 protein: CASSRTGNTGELFF.